The TCR beta chain described here comes from a study of blood T cells in healthy people across ages. Study-level results: Long-lived donors had more naive CD4+ cells and higher diversity than aged donors.

Donors were systemically healthy Caucasian individuals from Russia aged 6 to 90 years. Through a sample-barcoded 5' primer and a J-beta primer mix, a second PCR was run for about 7 to 12 cycles. A template-switch adaptor with 12 random nucleotides tagged each cDNA molecule. From the 5' RACE reads, TCRdb called clonotypes with MiXCR, one entry per CDR3 protein. The table shows 600,000 to 650,000 distinct CDR3 sequences, with under 70% occurring only once. With 4 bases clipped from V and 2 bases from J, the junction kept 8 bases outside the gene matches. Germline lookup yields CDR1 DFQATT and CDR2 SNEGSKA (reference sequence). CDR3 size: 15 residues. Comments on this clonotype: Its antigen is not identified.

The sample taken for sequencing was blood. This TCR was recovered from a man aged 60-69 years in good health. The chain links TRBV20-1 to TRBJ2-3, with TRBD2 matching 8 bases. Here the CDR3 reads CSAMRPAGDTDTQYF. The CDR3 DNA follows: TGCAGTGCTATGAGGCCAGCGGGGGACACAGATACGCAGTATTTT.